Presented here are 14 T cell receptor beta chains from one specimen sequenced in a study of response to subunit inactivated influenza vaccine. One entry per CDR3 protein, called by TCRdb with MiXCR from the RT-PCR reads. The table lists around 200,000 distinct CDR3 sequences, around 9% of them singletons. The sequenced sample was non-naive T cells sorted from PBMCs, obtained on the day of vaccination. These receptors all stem from a man aged 45 to 65 who received an inactivated influenza vaccine.

In this sample, this clonotype turned up a few times. The chain links TRBV18 to TRBJ1-2; tentative D call: TRBD1 (6 bases). The CDR3 is 11 amino acids. The germline CDR1 and CDR2 sequences are KGHSH and LQKENI. V lost 6 bases and J lost 6, with 8 bases in between. CDR3 DNA: TGTGCCAGCTCCGCAGGGGATGGCTACACCTTC. Protein product: CASSAGDGYTF.

In this sample, this clonotype turned up a few times. The genes are TRBV7-3 and TRBJ2-5; D might be TRBD2 (6 bases). Looked up from germline, CDR1 is SGHTA and CDR2 is FQGTGA. CDR3 length equals 13 residues. V dropped 1 base and J dropped 7 bases, with 10 bases sitting between them. The CDR3: CASSLSDGGTQYF. CDR3 nucleotides: TGTGCCAGCAGCTTAAGTGACGGGGGGACCCAGTACTTC.

The V gene is TRBV4-2, the J gene TRBJ2-2; 7 positions match TRBD2. The CDR3 totals 16 residues. V shed 0 bases, J shed 8 bases, and the junction held 9 bases outside the gene matches. Germline V gene lookup returns CDR1 LGHNA and CDR2 YNFKEQ. The CDR3 DNA reads as TGTGCCAGCAGCCAAGAGGTGGGAGGGGCTTCGGGGGAGCTGTTTTTT. Translated: CASSQEVGGASGELFF.

This clonotype was seen at least ten times. The V and J genes are TRBV12-3 or TRBV12-4 and TRBJ1-1, with a tentative D call TRBD1 (5 bases). Trimming shortened V by 2 bases and J by 3 bases, and 10 bases separated the two germline ends. The CDR3 extends over 14 amino acids. This CDR3 is CASSLNPGYTEAFF. The CDR3 DNA reads TGTGCCAGCAGTTTAAATCCAGGGTACACTGAAGCTTTCTTT.

This clonotype was seen repeatedly, ten times or more. The genes are TRBV20-1 and TRBJ2-7, with D possibly TRBD2 on 5 matching bases. The CDR3 has 12 amino acids. Germline V gives CDR1 DFQATT, CDR2 SNEGSKA (reference sequence). Trimming took off 2 bases at V and 0 bases at J, with 5 bases between the two ends. CDR3 sequence (DNA): TGCAGTGCTAGACTAGCCTCCTACGAGCAGTACTTC. This codes for CSARLASYEQYF.

In its sample, this clonotype was seen a few times. V gene TRBV2 combines with J gene TRBJ1-5; the D is unclear. V gave up 6 bases and J gave up 0 bases, with 9 bases separating them. CDR3 length: 14 residues. Germline V lookup: CDR1 SNHLY, CDR2 FYNNEI. The CDR3 sequence is CASRQMNSNQPQHF. CDR3 nucleotide sequence: TGTGCCAGCAGACAGATGAATAGCAATCAGCCCCAGCATTTT. Based on the CDR3 plus reference TRBV2 and TRBJ1-5, the full variable domain is EPEVTQTPSHQVTQMGQEVILRCVPISNHLYFYWYRQILGQKVEFLVSFYNNEISEKSEIFDDQFSVERPDGSNFTLKIRSTKLEDSAMYFCASRQMNSNQPQHFGDGTRLSIL.

The chain couples TRBV6-2 or TRBV6-3 to TRBJ2-3, with 7 bases that match TRBD2. The CDR3 covers 17 residues. Germline assignment: CDR1 MNHEY and CDR2 SVGEGT. Germline trimming cut 6 bases from V and 1 base from J; bases unmatched to any gene: 13. The chain's CDR3 is CASSPPRFSGRTDTQYF. In DNA form, the CDR3 reads TGTGCCAGCAGCCCCCCCAGGTTTAGCGGGCGCACAGATACGCAGTATTTT.

This chain links TRBV28 with TRBJ2-5, with 8 bases aligning to TRBD1. V shed 3 bases, J shed 1 base, and the junction held 7 bases outside the gene matches. Per germline, CDR1 MDHEN and CDR2 SYDVKM. The CDR3 consists of 16 residues. Here the CDR3 DNA reads TGTGCCAGCAGTTTGCCCGGACAGGGACCCCAAGAGACCCAGTACTTC. It yields the protein CASSLPGQGPQETQYF.

This clonotype was recorded many times. The chain recombines TRBV20-1 with TRBJ2-3, with 12 bases fitting TRBD2. V was clipped by 7 bases and J by 6 bases; unmatched bases: 11. The germline V gene has CDR1 DFQATT and CDR2 SNEGSKA (reference sequence). This CDR3 spans 15 amino acids. The CDR3 DNA follows: TGCAGTGAGAGGGGGCTAGCGGGAGGGCTCGATACGCAGTATTTT. Translated, it gives CSERGLAGGLDTQYF.

This clonotype has just a few counts. The chain couples TRBV11-2 to TRBJ2-5; 7 bases are a match to TRBD2. This CDR3 contains 15 residues. Germline CDR1 SGHAT, CDR2 FQNNGV. The V segment lost 1 base and the J segment 5 bases; nucleotides outside the gene matches: 7. CDR3 loop: CASSLGGSGRETQYF. The CDR3 DNA reads as TGTGCCAGCAGCTTAGGTGGTAGCGGGCGTGAGACCCAGTACTTC.

This clonotype was counted only a few times. This chain links TRBV20-1 with TRBJ1-6; D gene ambiguous. The V gene's germline CDR1 is DFQATT and CDR2 SNEGSKA (reference sequence). The CDR3 is 14 amino acids. With 1 base removed from V and 5 bases from J, the gap between germline ends came to 9 bases. CDR3 region: CSARGAQHNSPLHF. The CDR3 nucleotides are TGCAGTGCTAGAGGGGCACAGCATAATTCACCCCTCCACTTT.

This clonotype was observed a few times. The chain joins TRBV5-6 to TRBJ1-1; D is uncertain. Trimming stripped 1 base from V and 4 bases from J, with 17 bases between. Germline assignment: CDR1 SGHDT and CDR2 YYEEEE. The CDR3 is 16 residues long. CDR3 DNA: TGTGCCAGCAGCTTGATCATAAGGAAGGTCGGCACTGAAGCTTTCTTT. Amino acid sequence: CASSLIIRKVGTEAFF.

J is TRBJ1-4 and V is TRBV5-1; no clear D gene. The length of the CDR3 is 16 residues. Trimming pared 4 bases from V and 0 bases from J, leaving 13 bases between. Germline V gene sequence: CDR1 SGHRS, CDR2 YFSETQ. As DNA, the CDR3 is TGCGCCAGCAGCCCGGCCAGCCACTCAACTAATGAAAAACTGTTTTTT. This encodes CASSPASHSTNEKLFF.

The chain recombines TRBV19 with TRBJ2-1; a weak D match, TRBD1 (5 bases). CDR1 is LNHDA and CDR2 is SQIVND in the germline V gene (reference sequence). V lost 11 bases and J 6 bases, leaving 20 bases between the germline ends. The CDR3 has 14 residues. The CDR3 reads CAPVPPRAFNEQFF. DNA for the CDR3: TGTGCCCCAGTTCCACCCAGGGCTTTCAATGAGCAGTTCTTC.